The rows below give T cell receptor beta chains drawn from one sample of a study of T cells in Graves' hyperthyroidism and ophthalmopathy. TCRdb itself ran the multiplex PCR reads through MiXCR, one entry per CDR3 protein. There are hundreds of thousands of distinct CDR3 sequences in the sample; about 38% occur only once, and approximately 10% lies in the top ten. The sequencing sample was made of blood. All receptors derive from a man between 18 and 35 years old with Graves' hyperthyroidism. CDR3s include the opening cysteine and the closing phenylalanine or tryptophan. Fields, in order: J gene, CDR3 length, clone size, V gene, D gene, CDR3 DNA, CDR3 protein. The D gene is left open where the match is weak. Size tells how often a clone was seen (once, few, many) or the class of an expanded clone, and some rows leave it out.

TRBJ1-6 | 14 | few | TRBV20-1 | . | TGCAGAAGACTATGGGATGGGAAAAATTCACCCCTCCACTTT | CRRLWDGKNSPLHF
TRBJ2-7 | 15 | few | TRBV15 | . | TGTGCCACCAGCAGAGCGCTAGCAGATACCTACGAGCAGTACTTC | CATSRALADTYEQYF
TRBJ2-1 | 14 | . | TRBV29-1 | . | TGCAGCGTTGAGAAGGGGGGGCGGGAGAATGAGCAGTTCTTC | CSVEKGGRENEQFF
TRBJ2-7 | 14 | . | TRBV7-3 | . | TGTGCCAGCAGCTTAGGCCCCATCTCCTACGAGCAGTACTTC | CASSLGPISYEQYF
TRBJ1-2 | 17 | many | TRBV10-3 | TRBD1 | TGTGCCATCAGTGAGCCAACCGCCGACAGGGGGCTTTATGGCTACACCTTC | CAISEPTADRGLYGYTF
TRBJ2-5 | 13 | many | TRBV9 | . | TGTGCCAGCAGCGTAGAGTGGTGGGAGGCCCAGTACTTC | CASSVEWWEAQYF
TRBJ1-1 | 10 | . | TRBV29-1 | . | TGCAGCGCCACAGGGATGGCGACTTTCTTT | CSATGMATFF
TRBJ2-2 | 17 | . | TRBV14 | TRBD2 | TGTGCCAGCAGCCAAACTAGCGTCCGAGTGAACCCCGGGGAGCTGTTTTTT | CASSQTSVRVNPGELFF
TRBJ1-5 | 15 | few | TRBV2 | TRBD1 | TGTGCCAGCAACCTTGGACAGGGGGTTAGTCAGCCCCAGCATTTT | CASNLGQGVSQPQHF
TRBJ2-7 | 10 | many | TRBV20-1 | . | TGCAGTGCTGGAAGGTACGAGCAGTACTTC | CSAGRYEQYF
TRBJ1-2 | 16 | many | TRBV7-9 | . | TGTGCCAGCAGCTGGAATGTCGGCAGGGCAGGCTATGGCTACACCTTC | CASSWNVGRAGYGYTF
TRBJ2-7 | 15 | . | TRBV7-9 | . | TGTGCCAGCAGCTTCGGGACCGGGAGATTCGGGGAGCAGTACTTC | CASSFGTGRFGEQYF
TRBJ2-5 | 14 | . | TRBV7-8 | TRBD2 | TGTGCCAGCAGCCGGGGACTAGCGGGAGAGCCCCAGTACTTC | CASSRGLAGEPQYF
TRBJ1-2 | 12 | . | TRBV20-1 | . | TGCAGTGCTAGAGGGGGCTTGGAGGGCTACACCTTC | CSARGGLEGYTF
TRBJ1-5 | 14 | . | TRBV6-5 | . | TGTGCCAGCAGTTACTCGTACGGCGGGCAGCCCCAGCATTTT | CASSYSYGGQPQHF
TRBJ1-6 | 16 | many | TRBV20-1 | . | TGCAGTGCTAGCCCTAGGATACGGCAGGGGAATTCACCCCTCCACTTT | CSASPRIRQGNSPLHF
TRBJ2-7 | 17 | . | TRBV29-1 | TRBD2 | TGCAGCGTTGAAGATATAACGGGGACTAGCGGCCTCTACGAGCAGTACTTC | CSVEDITGTSGLYEQYF
TRBJ2-7 | 15 | many | TRBV29-1 | . | TGCAGCGTTGAAGATCGCGCAGGGGATGACTACGAGCAGTACTTC | CSVEDRAGDDYEQYF
TRBJ2-2 | 13 | . | TRBV20-1 | . | TGCAGTGCTAGGGATCCTTCCACCGGGGAGCTGTTTTTT | CSARDPSTGELFF
TRBJ1-6 | 13 | . | TRBV6-6 | TRBD1 | TGTGCCAGCAGTTACCCAAACAGGGGGTATGAGCACTTT | CASSYPNRGYEHF
TRBJ1-1 | 14 | . | TRBV6-4 | . | TGTGCCAGCAGTGAAACAGGAATGAACACTGAAGCTTTCTTT | CASSETGMNTEAFF
TRBJ1-3 | 14 | . | TRBV2 | . | TGTGCCAGCAGCCTACGGGTCGCGGGAAACACCATATATTTT | CASSLRVAGNTIYF
TRBJ1-1 | 13 | . | TRBV6-2/TRBV6-3 | TRBD1 | TGTGCCAGCATGGACAGGGGTAGGCCTGAAGCTTTCTTT | CASMDRGRPEAFF
TRBJ2-7 | 15 | . | TRBV19 | TRBD2 | TGTGCCAGTAGTGAATGGCTAGCGGGGGAGAACGAGCAGTACTTC | CASSEWLAGENEQYF
TRBJ2-5 | 14 | . | TRBV5-1 | . | TGCGCCAGCAGCTGGGGGGACAGCCGAGGGACCCAGTACTTC | CASSWGDSRGTQYF
TRBJ2-7 | 14 | . | TRBV11-2 | . | TGTGCCAGCAACAACCCCCCCGCAGGGTCCGAGCAGTACTTC | CASNNPPAGSEQYF
TRBJ2-2 | 15 | many | TRBV29-1 | . | TGCAGCGTTTCCTTGCGACAACCGAACACCGGGGAGCTGTTTTTT | CSVSLRQPNTGELFF
TRBJ1-1 | 16 | . | TRBV20-1 | . | TGCAGTGCTAGAGGTCTAGGCAGGGGATGGAACACTGAAGCTTTCTTT | CSARGLGRGWNTEAFF
TRBJ2-7 | 13 | . | TRBV2 | TRBD2 | TGTGCCAGCTCGGGGGGGTTTGACTACGAGCAGTACTTC | CASSGGFDYEQYF
TRBJ1-1 | 12 | many | TRBV12-3/TRBV12-4 | TRBD1 | TGTGCCAGCCGGACAGGAGCGACCTTAGCTTTCTTT | CASRTGATLAFF
TRBJ1-4 | 12 | many | TRBV2 | . | TGTGCCACCCACAGGGTTGGGGAAAAACTGTTTTTT | CATHRVGEKLFF
TRBJ2-2 | 11 | few | TRBV19 | . | TGTGCCAGTCAGCTAGCCGGGGAGCTGTTTTTT | CASQLAGELFF
TRBJ2-5 | 14 | . | TRBV20-1 | TRBD2 | TGCAGTGCCGATACTAGCGGGAGGCCAGAGACCCAGTACTTC | CSADTSGRPETQYF
TRBJ2-7 | 11 | many | TRBV7-2 | . | TGTGCCAGCAGCTTACGGGGAGAGGCGTACTTC | CASSLRGEAYF
TRBJ1-1 | 15 | many | TRBV25-1 | TRBD1 | TGTGCCAGCAGCGCAGCCGGGACAGGGGGCACTGAAGCTTTCTTT | CASSAAGTGGTEAFF
TRBJ1-4 | 15 | . | TRBV19 | . | TGTGCCAGTAGTATAAGGGAAATAGTTAATGAAAAACTGTTTTTT | CASSIREIVNEKLFF
TRBJ2-7 | 16 | few | TRBV6-6 | TRBD2 | TGTGCCAGCAGTTACTCGGAGCGGGGGAGCTCCTACGAGCAGTACTTC | CASSYSERGSSYEQYF
TRBJ1-2 | 12 | . | TRBV10-3 | . | TGTGCCATCAGAAAAGCTAACTATGGCTACACCTTC | CAIRKANYGYTF
TRBJ2-2 | 13 | . | TRBV2 | . | TGTGCCAGCAAGATTGCGAACACCGGGGAGCTGTTTTTT | CASKIANTGELFF
TRBJ1-4 | 13 | few | TRBV7-2 | . | TGTGCCAGCACTTCGGGCACTAATGAAAAACTGTTTTTT | CASTSGTNEKLFF
TRBJ2-5 | 12 | . | TRBV20-1 | . | TGCAGTGCCAGCAGTCAACAAGAGACCCAGTACTTC | CSASSQQETQYF
TRBJ1-1 | 14 | few | TRBV7-8 | TRBD1 | TGTGCCAGCAGCATACTGACAGGGGCCACTGAAGCTTTCTTT | CASSILTGATEAFF
TRBJ1-5 | 12 | many | TRBV29-1 | . | TGCAGCGTTTTGCAGGGTGGACAGCCCCAGCATTTT | CSVLQGGQPQHF
TRBJ1-1 | 12 | . | TRBV10-3 | . | TGTGCCACCCGAGGGGACGTCACTGAAGCTTTCTTT | CATRGDVTEAFF
TRBJ2-7 | 13 | . | TRBV10-3 | TRBD1 | TGTGCCATCGGGACAGGGGAAGCCTACGAGCAGTACTTC | CAIGTGEAYEQYF
TRBJ1-4 | 15 | . | TRBV20-1 | . | TGCAGTGCTAAAGATTCAAGGACAACGGGTGAAAAACTGTTTTTT | CSAKDSRTTGEKLFF
TRBJ2-5 | 16 | . | TRBV7-2 | . | TGTGCCAGCAGCTCAGTCGCGGGACATTTCCAAGAGACCCAGTACTTC | CASSSVAGHFQETQYF
TRBJ2-7 | 15 | . | TRBV7-2 | TRBD2 | TGTGCCAGCAGCCCTCTAGCGGGGCCCTCCTACGAGCAGTACTTC | CASSPLAGPSYEQYF
TRBJ1-5 | 12 | . | TRBV14 | TRBD1 | TGTGCCAGCAGCGAGACAGGGTGGCCCCAGCATTTT | CASSETGWPQHF
TRBJ1-3 | 14 | . | TRBV7-2 | TRBD1 | TGTGCCAGCAGCCATCAGACAGGGTCGAACACCATATATTTT | CASSHQTGSNTIYF
TRBJ1-6 | 13 | many | TRBV5-8 | . | TGTGCCAGCAGCTTGTATCCGGGATCACCCCTCCACTTT | CASSLYPGSPLHF
TRBJ1-5 | 16 | once | TRBV15 | . | TGTGCCACCAGCAGTCCAGGGTCTCATAGCAATCAGCCCCAGCATTTT | CATSSPGSHSNQPQHF
TRBJ1-6 | 14 | few | TRBV9 | . | TGTGCCAGCAGCCCGGGGGAAGAGGATTCACCCCTCCACTTT | CASSPGEEDSPLHF